The 25 T cell receptor beta chains presented below share a single source sample, sequenced in a study of T-cell memory formation after mild COVID-19. TCRdb reanalysed the 5' RACE reads using MiXCR and keeps one entry per CDR3 protein. Seen here are about 210,000 distinct CDR3 sequences, about 27% observed once, and the top ten hold about an eighth. Material: PBMCs or a T cell subset sorted from them (not recorded which). All receptors come from an adult woman who had mild COVID-19 (a few samples of this study predate the infection). Cell type and time point are not known.

This sequence joins TRBV7-9 and TRBJ2-5; 7 bases align to TRBD2. Germline-derived CDR1 and CDR2 are SEHNR and FQNEAQ (reference sequence). The V and J ends lost 4 bases and 5 bases, in that order; junction bases with no gene match: 13. The CDR3 is made up of 16 amino acids. CDR3 sequence reads: CASSYREARESETQYF. The CDR3 DNA reads TGTGCCAGCAGCTACCGGGAGGCCCGAGAGTCGGAGACCCAGTACTTC.

This clonotype was detected once. The rearrangement uses TRBV12-3 or TRBV12-4 and TRBJ2-7; TRBD2 aligns across 14 bases. The CDR3 extends over 16 amino acids. Trimming removed 5 bases from V and 6 bases from J; junction bases left unmatched: 9. CDR3 protein: CASSPGLAGGGREQYF. CDR3 sequence (DNA): TGTGCCAGCAGTCCCGGACTAGCGGGAGGAGGCCGCGAGCAGTACTTC.

This clonotype showed up many times. The chain is built from TRBV7-2 and TRBJ2-3, with 13 bases aligning to TRBD2. Germline V gene lookup returns CDR1 SGHTA and CDR2 FQGNSA. This CDR3 has 20 amino acids. V lost 5 bases, J lost 5 bases, and 19 bases stayed unmatched. CDR3 bases: TGTGCCAGCAGCCTCCCCCCCACTAGCGGGAGGGCCGGGGTTGAAGATACGCAGTATTTT. Protein: CASSLPPTSGRAGVEDTQYF.

This chain joins TRBV24-1 and TRBJ2-3; the D gene is possibly TRBD2 (6 bases). The ends were cut back, 0 bases at V and 2 bases at J, with 17 bases in the middle. This CDR3 spans 18 amino acids. Germline values: CDR1 KGHDR, CDR2 SFDVKD. For the CDR3, the DNA is TGTGCCACCAGTGATTTGCAATTAGAGGGAGGTCTCACAGATACGCAGTATTTT. It encodes CATSDLQLEGGLTDTQYF.

The chain couples TRBV5-1 to TRBJ1-1; D unresolved. The length of the CDR3 is 11 residues. V lost 5 bases to trimming and J lost 0 bases, with 2 bases between them. The germline gives CDR1 SGHRS, CDR2 YFSETQ. The CDR3 sequence: CASRMNTEAFF. The DNA of the CDR3 is TGCGCCAGCAGGATGAACACTGAAGCTTTCTTT.

This clonotype has only a few counts. The rearrangement links TRBV4-1 to TRBJ1-6; 8 nucleotides line up with TRBD1. After removal of 4 bases from V and 7 bases from J, the junction contained 6 bases not matched to a gene. The germline V gene has CDR1 MGHRA and CDR2 YSYEKL. This CDR3 has 15 residues. The CDR3 loop is CASSRDRMGNSPLHF. CDR3 bases: TGCGCCAGCAGCCGGGACAGGATGGGAAATTCACCCCTCCACTTT.

This chain joins TRBV20-1 and TRBJ2-1; TRBD2 aligns across 9 bases. The ends lost 1 base at V and 3 bases at J; junction bases unmatched: 16. The CDR3 is 19 residues long. Germline lookup yields CDR1 DFQATT and CDR2 SNEGSKA (reference sequence). CDR3 loop: CSARGRMVGLAGIYNEQFF. CDR3 in DNA: TGCAGTGCTAGAGGTAGAATGGTGGGCCTAGCGGGAATCTACAATGAGCAGTTCTTC.

This clonotype occurred a few times. V usage is TRBV24-1 and J usage is TRBJ1-2; D might be TRBD1 (6 bases). Trimming took 2 bases from V and 4 from J, leaving 13 bases between them. This CDR3 region has 15 residues. Germline CDR1 KGHDR, CDR2 SFDVKD. The CDR3 here is CATSDSGTSRYGYTF. In DNA, the CDR3 is TGTGCCACCAGTGATTCCGGGACATCCCGCTATGGCTACACCTTC.

This clonotype was picked up a small number of times. The CDR3 bases are TGTGCCAGCAGTTTAACAATGGAGACCCAGTACTTC. Protein product: CASSLTMETQYF. The chain is built from TRBV12-3 or TRBV12-4 and TRBJ2-5; no clear D. This CDR3 region has 12 residues. Trimming cost V 2 bases and J 5 bases, with 6 bases left between them.

The chain uses TRBV2 and TRBJ1-2, with a possible D match to TRBD1 (6 bases). The V gene's germline CDR1 is SNHLY and CDR2 FYNNEI. Trimming shortened V by 6 bases and J by 4 bases, and 15 bases separated the two germline ends. There are 14 residues in the CDR3. The CDR3 is CASRTPRGGYGYTF. The CDR3 DNA reads TGTGCCAGCAGGACCCCCCGAGGGGGCTATGGCTACACCTTC.

This clonotype was detected a few times. The chain has TRBV5-1 and TRBJ2-1; 8 positions agree with TRBD1. V was pared by 0 bases and J by 6 bases, with 5 bases of the junction left unmatched. Germline values: CDR1 SGHRS, CDR2 YFSETQ. The CDR3 is 15 residues long. CDR3 sequence: CASSLGGDRSNEQFF. CDR3 bases: TGCGCCAGCAGCTTGGGGGGGGACAGGTCCAATGAGCAGTTCTTC.

CDR3 in amino acids: CASSYSPGRETQYF. For the CDR3, the DNA is TGTGCCAGCAGTTACTCGCCGGGGAGAGAGACCCAGTACTTC. This sequence joins TRBV6-6 and TRBJ2-5; TRBD2 is a possible D gene (5 bases). The V gene's germline CDR1 is MNHNY and CDR2 SVGAGI (reference sequence). CDR3 length: 14 residues. Between the trimmed V and J ends, which lost 0 bases and 4 bases, there was a span of 9 bases.

The gene calls are TRBV29-1 and TRBJ2-1; 7 bases map to TRBD1. The CDR3 has 13 residues. V lost 4 bases and J lost 7; bases outside the gene matches: 7. Germline CDR1 is SQVTM and CDR2 is ANQGSEA. The CDR3 sequence is CSVVPTGRNEQFF. The CDR3 DNA is TGCAGCGTTGTTCCGACAGGGAGAAATGAGCAGTTCTTC.

The genes are TRBV12-3 or TRBV12-4 and TRBJ2-7; D unresolved. This CDR3 contains 16 residues. Between the trimmed V and J ends, which lost 2 bases and 0 bases, there was a span of 14 bases. CDR3 DNA: TGTGCCAGCAGTTTATCTAACACCATTTTCTCCTACGAGCAGTACTTC. Translated: CASSLSNTIFSYEQYF.

This chain joins TRBV24-1 and TRBJ2-3; D gene unclear. This CDR3 is built from 13 residues. Trimming removed 3 bases from V and 0 bases from J, with 3 bases in between. Germline V gene data show CDR1 as KGHDR and CDR2 as SFDVKD. For the CDR3, the DNA is TGTGCCACCAGTGATGACAGCACAGATACGCAGTATTTT. This translates into CATSDDSTDTQYF.

V usage is TRBV13 and J usage is TRBJ1-2; 9 nucleotides align to TRBD1. Germline CDR1 and CDR2: PRHDT and FYEKMQ (reference sequence). This CDR3 has 17 residues. V was pared by 2 bases and J by 3 bases, with 10 bases of the junction left unmatched. The CDR3 DNA is TGTGCCAGCAGCTTAAGATTTCGGGACAGGGAGGACTATGGCTACACCTTC. Translating it yields CASSLRFRDREDYGYTF.

The rearrangement joins TRBV5-5 to TRBJ1-2; possible D gene TRBD1, 6 bases. CDR1 is SGHKS and CDR2 is YYEKEE in the germline V gene (reference sequence). The CDR3 extends over 15 amino acids. V was pared by 6 bases and J by 3 bases, with 18 bases between. The CDR3 DNA sequence: TGTGCCAGCACCCATGACGGGGGCAGGTACTATGGCTACACCTTC. Translated, it gives CASTHDGGRYYGYTF.

This clonotype has more than one count but fewer than ten. This chain connects TRBV10-3 to TRBJ2-5, with TRBD2 matching over 13 bases. CDR1 and CDR2 from the germline V gene are ENHRY and SYGVKD. This CDR3 has 17 amino acids. J lost 5 bases, V lost 2 bases, and 8 bases had no gene match. The CDR3 is CAISEVTSGRKSETQYF. Written as DNA, the CDR3 is TGTGCCATCAGTGAGGTGACTAGCGGGAGGAAGAGTGAGACCCAGTACTTC.

The rearrangement links TRBV25-1 to TRBJ1-2, with D possibly being TRBD1 (6 bases). Germline CDR1 reads MGHDK; CDR2 reads SYGVNS. This CDR3 is 16 amino acids long. Trimming took off 0 bases at V and 4 bases at J, with 15 bases between the two ends. CDR3 DNA sequence: TGTGCCAGCAGTGAATATTCCGGGGGCATTAGCTATGGCTACACCTTC. It specifies CASSEYSGGISYGYTF.

This chain joins TRBV12-3 or TRBV12-4 and TRBJ2-3; a weak D match, TRBD2 (6 bases). Trimming removed 5 bases from V and 4 bases from J, with 13 bases in between. This CDR3 has 14 amino acids. CDR3 DNA sequence: TGTGCCAGCAGTCCTACTAGCCGCGCAGATACGCAGTATTTT. Its translation is CASSPTSRADTQYF.

This clonotype was seen a few times. The chain links TRBV5-1 to TRBJ1-1, with 10 bases identical to TRBD1. The CDR3 sequence is 17 residues long. With 0 bases clipped from V and 1 base from J, the junction kept 6 bases outside the gene matches. The germline gives CDR1 SGHRS, CDR2 YFSETQ. The CDR3 is CASSLALTGGPNTEAFF. The CDR3 DNA follows: TGCGCCAGCAGCTTGGCCCTGACAGGGGGCCCGAACACTGAAGCTTTCTTT. Using reference TRBV5-1 and TRBJ1-1 for the parts outside the CDR3, the full variable domain is KAGVTQTPRYLIKTRGQQVTLSCSPISGHRSVSWYQQTPGQGLQFLFEYFSETQRNKGNFPGRFSGRQFSNSRSEMNVSTLELGDSALYLCASSLALTGGPNTEAFFGQGTRLTVV.

The rearrangement links TRBV7-9 to TRBJ2-7; 9 bases agree with TRBD2. The CDR3 is made up of 17 amino acids. The germline V gene encodes CDR1 SEHNR and CDR2 FQNEAQ (reference sequence). Trimming at V came to 0 bases and at J to 4 bases, leaving 10 bases not matched to a gene. This CDR3 reads CASSLAQAGGPVYEQYF. In nucleotides, the CDR3 is TGTGCCAGCAGCTTAGCTCAGGCGGGAGGGCCCGTATACGAGCAGTACTTC. The full variable domain, in which reference TRBV7-9 and TRBJ2-7 provide the parts outside the CDR3, is DTGVSQNPRHKITKRGQNVTFRCDPISEHNRLYWYRQTLGQGPEFLTYFQNEAQLEKSRLLSDRFSAERPKGSFSTLEIQRTEQGDSAMYLCASSLAQAGGPVYEQYFGPGTRLTVT.

The V gene is TRBV7-2, the J gene TRBJ2-5; D uncertain. The CDR3 contains 13 residues. Trimming removed 5 bases from V and 2 bases from J, with 9 bases in between. Germline CDR1 and CDR2: SGHTA and FQGNSA. CDR3 loop: CASSAEIQETQYF. CDR3 sequence (DNA): TGTGCCAGCAGCGCCGAAATTCAAGAGACCCAGTACTTC.

There are a few counts of this clonotype. The chain has TRBV20-1 and TRBJ2-1; 11 bases align to TRBD2. V was pared by 0 bases and J by 5 bases, with 3 bases of the junction left unmatched. The CDR3 covers 15 residues. The V gene's germline CDR1 is DFQATT and CDR2 SNEGSKA (reference sequence). The DNA of the CDR3 is TGCAGTGCTAGAGATTTAGCGGGGGGGCACAATGAGCAGTTCTTC. This codes for CSARDLAGGHNEQFF.

This chain links TRBV24-1 with TRBJ1-2; possible D gene TRBD1, 6 bases. Germline CDR1 is KGHDR and CDR2 is SFDVKD. The CDR3 sequence is 13 residues long. The V end lost 7 bases, the J end lost 7 bases, and 15 bases lay between the germline ends. CDR3 bases: TGTGCCACCAGCACAGGGAATTACGGTGGCTACACCTTC. Protein product: CATSTGNYGGYTF.